The 18 T cell receptor beta chains presented below share a single source sample, sequenced in a study of blood T cells in healthy people across ages. PCR was performed a second time for roughly 6 to 12 cycles using a sample-barcoded 5' primer and a J-beta primer mix. TCRdb redid the calling of the 5' RACE reads with MiXCR, one entry per CDR3 protein. The sample yields hundreds of thousands of distinct CDR3 sequences, roughly 49% seen once. Sequenced material: blood. These receptors all come from a woman in her sixties in good health.

The CDR3 protein is CAPPPAPAGTYEQYF. The CDR3 DNA reads TGTGCCCCTCCCCCAGCCCCGGCAGGGACCTACGAGCAGTACTTC. V and J are TRBV12-3 or TRBV12-4 and TRBJ2-7; perhaps TRBD1 as D (5 bases). The CDR3 sequence is 15 residues long. V was pared by 11 bases and J by 2 bases, with 22 bases between.

The table lists this clonotype with a few counts. This rearrangement joins TRBV20-1 to TRBJ2-3; 13 bases line up with TRBD2. Trimming took 8 bases from V and 1 from J; bases not matched to a gene: 6. From germline, CDR1 is DFQATT and CDR2 SNEGSKA (reference sequence). The CDR3 spans 15 residues. This CDR3 reads CSKGTSGIGTDTQYF. The CDR3 nucleotides read TGCAGTAAAGGGACTAGCGGGATCGGCACAGATACGCAGTATTTT.

The V and J genes are TRBV5-1 and TRBJ2-1, with 11 bases lining up with TRBD1. Germline-derived CDR1 and CDR2 are SGHRS and YFSETQ. The CDR3 is 15 residues long. V was clipped by 3 bases and J by 10 bases; unmatched bases: 9. This CDR3 reads CASSWDGQGAYEQFF. In DNA, the CDR3 is TGCGCCAGCAGCTGGGATGGACAGGGGGCCTACGAGCAGTTCTTC.

The J gene is TRBJ2-3, the V gene TRBV20-1; D call uncertain. Per germline, CDR1 DFQATT and CDR2 SNEGSKA (reference sequence). The CDR3 sequence is 16 residues long. CDR3: CRAPMGRRAKSDTQYF. The CDR3 DNA sequence: TGCAGAGCACCTATGGGTCGACGGGCTAAATCAGATACGCAGTATTTT.

This clonotype occurred a few times. The chain employs TRBV7-2 and TRBJ1-4; 7 bases align to TRBD1. V gave up 5 bases and J gave up 8 bases; unmatched junction bases: 8. The germline CDR1 and CDR2 sequences are SGHTA and FQGNSA. This CDR3 has 14 amino acids. The CDR3 loop is CASSQSGTEEKLFF. The CDR3 coding sequence is TGTGCCAGCAGCCAGTCCGGGACAGAGGAAAAACTGTTTTTT.

The V gene is TRBV7-8, the J gene TRBJ2-7; D is uncertain. Germline V gives CDR1 SGHVS, CDR2 FQNEAQ. The CDR3 is 13 residues long. V lost 5 bases and J 1 base, leaving 9 bases between the germline ends. The CDR3 DNA follows: TGTGCCAGCAGCAGCTTCGGTTCCTACGAGCAGTACTTC. It yields the protein CASSSFGSYEQYF.

This chain joins TRBV27 and TRBJ2-1; D is ambiguous. The germline V gene encodes CDR1 MNHEY and CDR2 SMNVEV (reference sequence). The ends were cut back, 7 bases at V and 0 bases at J, with 16 bases in the middle. CDR3 size: 16 residues. DNA for the CDR3: TGTGCCAGCATCTCTCAAGACCCGGGCTCCTACAATGAGCAGTTCTTC. Amino acids: CASISQDPGSYNEQFF.

This clonotype was detected once. V gene TRBV11-2 combines with J gene TRBJ1-4; TRBD1 matches at 7 bases. J lost 7 bases, V lost 5 bases, and 16 bases had no gene match. The CDR3 runs to 17 residues. Germline CDR1 reads SGHAT; CDR2 reads FQNNGV. CDR3 nucleotide sequence: TGTGCCAGCAGCCCACGACCGGGACAGTCTCATGGTGAAAAACTGTTTTTT. As protein: CASSPRPGQSHGEKLFF.

The chain couples TRBV20-1 to TRBJ2-3; 15 bases line up with TRBD2. Germline V lookup: CDR1 DFQATT, CDR2 SNEGSKA (reference sequence). The CDR3 spans 17 residues. The J segment lost 3 bases and the V segment lost 5 bases, leaving 9 bases of the junction unmatched. In DNA, the CDR3 is TGCAGTGCTCAGGGACTAGCGGGAGGTTCGGGGACAGATACGCAGTATTTT. Translation: CSAQGLAGGSGTDTQYF.

The CDR3 DNA reads as TGCGCCAGCAGCCAAGATGGACAGGAGGGAAACACCATATATTTT. It codes for CASSQDGQEGNTIYF. The chain recombines TRBV4-3 with TRBJ1-3; TRBD1 aligns across 7 bases. V trimming: 0 bases; J trimming: 4 bases; junction bases outside the gene matches: 3. This CDR3 has 15 residues. From germline, CDR1 is LGHNA and CDR2 YSLEER.

This clonotype has just a few counts. The chain couples TRBV5-6 to TRBJ2-3, with TRBD1 as a possible D gene (5 bases). Germline V gives CDR1 SGHDT, CDR2 YYEEEE. The V end lost 0 bases, the J end lost 1 base, and 9 bases lay between the germline ends. This CDR3 has 15 amino acids. CDR3 in DNA: TGTGCCAGCAGCTTGGCCAGGGTCGGCACAGATACGCAGTATTTT. Translation: CASSLARVGTDTQYF.

The CDR3 nucleotides are TGTGCCAGCAGTACGCGGGACAGGGGGAATTCACCCCTCCACTTT. Translation: CASSTRDRGNSPLHF. The chain couples TRBV6-6 to TRBJ1-6; the match to TRBD1 covers 11 bases. The J segment lost 7 bases and the V segment lost 5 bases, leaving 4 bases of the junction unmatched. CDR1 MNHNY and CDR2 SVGAGI come from the germline V gene (reference sequence). This CDR3 is built from 15 residues.

Only one count was recorded for this clonotype. The chain couples TRBV4-2 to TRBJ2-7, with D perhaps TRBD1 (6 bases). Germline V lookup: CDR1 LGHNA, CDR2 YNFKEQ. The germline V and J ends were trimmed by 1 base and 6 bases, with 13 bases remaining between them. The CDR3 is 14 residues long. CDR3 DNA sequence: TGTGCCAGCAGCCAAGGAGGGGGAGTCTGCGAGCAGTACTTC. Translated, it gives CASSQGGGVCEQYF.

J is TRBJ1-1 and V is TRBV24-1, with TRBD1 identical over 8 bases. The CDR3 is 12 residues long. The germline CDR1 and CDR2 sequences are KGHDR and SFDVKD. Trimming removed 7 bases from V and 6 bases from J; junction bases left unmatched: 3. In DNA form, the CDR3 reads TGTGCCACCAGAGACAGGGGCCCTGAAGCTTTCTTT. Residues: CATRDRGPEAFF.

In the case of this clonotype: The germline gene is not matched at one end of the junction; a read error may be the cause. This chain uses TRBV9 with TRBJ2-2, with TRBD2 as a possible D gene (5 bases). The CDR3 has 17 residues. Germline assignment: CDR1 SGDLS and CDR2 YYNGEE. For the CDR3, the DNA is TGTGTCAGCAGCGTAGTAGCTTCAGCGGCGAACACCGGGGAGCTGTTTTTT. Translated, it gives CVSSVVASAANTGELFF.

V and J are TRBV2 and TRBJ2-7; D remains unclear. The V end lost 6 bases, the J end lost 8 bases, and 14 bases lay between the germline ends. The length of the CDR3 is 12 residues. Germline V CDR1 and CDR2: SNHLY, FYNNEI. The CDR3 DNA follows: TGTGCCAGCAGCCCATCCGGGCTGCAGCAGTACTTC. It codes for CASSPSGLQQYF.

In regard to this clonotype: Its ends do not fully match the called genes, so a read error is possible. The chain joins TRBV24-1 to TRBJ2-6, with 7 bases that match TRBD1. The CDR3 consists of 14 residues. The germline V gene has CDR1 KGHDR and CDR2 SFDVKD. The CDR3 protein is CAISDYRGANVLTF. The CDR3 DNA is TGTGCCATCAGTGACTACAGGGGTGCCAACGTCCTGACTTTC.

The chain has TRBV29-1 and TRBJ2-5; 14 bases match TRBD2. The CDR3 extends over 14 amino acids. Trimming removed 8 bases from V and 5 bases from J; junction bases left unmatched: 7. Germline V lookup: CDR1 SQVTM, CDR2 ANQGSEA. The CDR3 region is CSPRTSGRLETQYF. DNA for the CDR3: TGCAGCCCCCGGACTAGCGGGAGGTTGGAGACCCAGTACTTC.